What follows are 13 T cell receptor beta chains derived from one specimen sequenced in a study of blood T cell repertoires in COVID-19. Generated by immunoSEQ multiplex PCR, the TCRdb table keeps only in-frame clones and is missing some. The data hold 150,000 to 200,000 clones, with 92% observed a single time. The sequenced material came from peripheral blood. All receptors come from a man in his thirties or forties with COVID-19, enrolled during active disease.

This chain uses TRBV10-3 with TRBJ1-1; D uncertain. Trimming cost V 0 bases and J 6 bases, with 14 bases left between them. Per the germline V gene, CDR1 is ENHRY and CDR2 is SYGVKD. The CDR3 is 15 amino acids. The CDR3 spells CAISESGWVRAEAFF. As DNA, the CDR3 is TGTGCCATCAGTGAGTCGGGGTGGGTGCGGGCTGAAGCTTTCTTT.

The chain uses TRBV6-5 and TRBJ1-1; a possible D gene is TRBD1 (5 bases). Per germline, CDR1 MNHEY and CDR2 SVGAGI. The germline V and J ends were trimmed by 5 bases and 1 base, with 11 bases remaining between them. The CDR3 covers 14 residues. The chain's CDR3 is CASSPDTRNTEAFF. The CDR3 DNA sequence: TGTGCCAGCAGTCCGGACACCCGGAACACTGAAGCTTTCTTT.

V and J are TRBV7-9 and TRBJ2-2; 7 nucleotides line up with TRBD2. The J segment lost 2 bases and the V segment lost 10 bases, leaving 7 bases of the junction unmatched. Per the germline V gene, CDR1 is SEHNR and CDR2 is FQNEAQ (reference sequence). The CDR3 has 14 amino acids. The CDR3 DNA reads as TGTGCCAACCCTAAGCGGGATAACACCGGGGAGCTGTTTTTT. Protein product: CANPKRDNTGELFF.

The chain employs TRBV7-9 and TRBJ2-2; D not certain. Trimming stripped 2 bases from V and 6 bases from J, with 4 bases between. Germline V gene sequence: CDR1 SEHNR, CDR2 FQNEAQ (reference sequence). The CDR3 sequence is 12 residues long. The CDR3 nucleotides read TGTGCCAGCAGCTTAAACTCCGGGGAGCTGTTTTTT. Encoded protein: CASSLNSGELFF.

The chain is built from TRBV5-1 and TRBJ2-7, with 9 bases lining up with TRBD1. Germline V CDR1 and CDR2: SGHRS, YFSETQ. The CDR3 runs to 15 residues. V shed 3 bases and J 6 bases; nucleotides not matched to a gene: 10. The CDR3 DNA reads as TGCGCCAGCAGCTACTTACAGGGGGCCAGGCTCGAGCAGTACTTC. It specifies CASSYLQGARLEQYF.

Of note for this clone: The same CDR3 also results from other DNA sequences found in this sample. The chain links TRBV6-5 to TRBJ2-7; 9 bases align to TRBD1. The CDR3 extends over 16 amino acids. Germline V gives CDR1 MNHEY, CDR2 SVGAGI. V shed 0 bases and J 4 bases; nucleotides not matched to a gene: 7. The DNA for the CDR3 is TGTGCCAGCAGTTACTCGAGAGACAGGGGGGGATACGAGCAGTACTTC. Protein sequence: CASSYSRDRGGYEQYF.

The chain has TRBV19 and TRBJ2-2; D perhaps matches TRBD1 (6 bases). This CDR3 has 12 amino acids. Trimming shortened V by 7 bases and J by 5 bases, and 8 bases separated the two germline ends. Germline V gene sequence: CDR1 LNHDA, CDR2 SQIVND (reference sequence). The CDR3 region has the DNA TGTGCCAGTACCACAGGGACCGGGGAGCTGTTTTTT. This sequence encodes CASTTGTGELFF.

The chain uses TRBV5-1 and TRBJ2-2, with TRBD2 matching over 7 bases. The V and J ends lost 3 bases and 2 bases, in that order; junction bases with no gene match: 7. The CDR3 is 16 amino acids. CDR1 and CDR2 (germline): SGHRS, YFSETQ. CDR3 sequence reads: CASSWASGLNTGELFF. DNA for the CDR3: TGCGCCAGCAGCTGGGCTAGCGGACTCAACACCGGGGAGCTGTTTTTT.

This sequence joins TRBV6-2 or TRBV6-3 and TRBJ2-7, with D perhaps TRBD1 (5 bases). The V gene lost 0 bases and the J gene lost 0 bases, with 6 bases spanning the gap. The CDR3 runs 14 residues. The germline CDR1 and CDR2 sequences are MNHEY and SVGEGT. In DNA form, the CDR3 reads TGTGCCAGCAGTTACTCGGACAACTCCTACGAGCAGTACTTC. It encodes CASSYSDNSYEQYF.

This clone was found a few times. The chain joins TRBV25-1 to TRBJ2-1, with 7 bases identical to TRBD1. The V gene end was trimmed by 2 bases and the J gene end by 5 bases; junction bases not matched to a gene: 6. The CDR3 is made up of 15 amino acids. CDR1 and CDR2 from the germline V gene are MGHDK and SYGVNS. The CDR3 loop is CASSESSGQHNEQFF. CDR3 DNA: TGTGCCAGCAGTGAAAGCTCGGGACAGCACAATGAGCAGTTCTTC.

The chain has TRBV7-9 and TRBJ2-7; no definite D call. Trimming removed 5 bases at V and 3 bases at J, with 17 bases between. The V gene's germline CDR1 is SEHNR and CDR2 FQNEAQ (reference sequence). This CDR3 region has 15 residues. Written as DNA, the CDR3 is TGTGCCAGCAGCCCCCCTGGAGTTTTGTTCTACGAGCAGTACTTC. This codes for CASSPPGVLFYEQYF. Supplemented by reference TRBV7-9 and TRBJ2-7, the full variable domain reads DTGVSQNPRHKITKRGQNVTFRCDPISEHNRLYWYRQTLGQGPEFLTYFQNEAQLEKSRLLSDRFSAERPKGSFSTLEIQRTEQGDSAMYLCASSPPGVLFYEQYFGPGTRLTVT.

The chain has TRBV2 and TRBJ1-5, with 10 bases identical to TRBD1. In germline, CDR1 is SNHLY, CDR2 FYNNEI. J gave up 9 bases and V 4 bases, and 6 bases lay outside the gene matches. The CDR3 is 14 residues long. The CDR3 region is CASSVGQGVPPQHF. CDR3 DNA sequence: TGTGCCAGCAGTGTTGGACAGGGGGTTCCGCCCCAGCATTTT.

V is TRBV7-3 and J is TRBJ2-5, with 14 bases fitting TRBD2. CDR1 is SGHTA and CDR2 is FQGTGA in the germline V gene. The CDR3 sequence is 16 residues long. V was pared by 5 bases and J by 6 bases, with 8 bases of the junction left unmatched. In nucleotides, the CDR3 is TGTGCCAGCAGCCTCGGGACTAGCGGGAGCGGGAAGACCCAGTACTTC. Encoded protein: CASSLGTSGSGKTQYF.